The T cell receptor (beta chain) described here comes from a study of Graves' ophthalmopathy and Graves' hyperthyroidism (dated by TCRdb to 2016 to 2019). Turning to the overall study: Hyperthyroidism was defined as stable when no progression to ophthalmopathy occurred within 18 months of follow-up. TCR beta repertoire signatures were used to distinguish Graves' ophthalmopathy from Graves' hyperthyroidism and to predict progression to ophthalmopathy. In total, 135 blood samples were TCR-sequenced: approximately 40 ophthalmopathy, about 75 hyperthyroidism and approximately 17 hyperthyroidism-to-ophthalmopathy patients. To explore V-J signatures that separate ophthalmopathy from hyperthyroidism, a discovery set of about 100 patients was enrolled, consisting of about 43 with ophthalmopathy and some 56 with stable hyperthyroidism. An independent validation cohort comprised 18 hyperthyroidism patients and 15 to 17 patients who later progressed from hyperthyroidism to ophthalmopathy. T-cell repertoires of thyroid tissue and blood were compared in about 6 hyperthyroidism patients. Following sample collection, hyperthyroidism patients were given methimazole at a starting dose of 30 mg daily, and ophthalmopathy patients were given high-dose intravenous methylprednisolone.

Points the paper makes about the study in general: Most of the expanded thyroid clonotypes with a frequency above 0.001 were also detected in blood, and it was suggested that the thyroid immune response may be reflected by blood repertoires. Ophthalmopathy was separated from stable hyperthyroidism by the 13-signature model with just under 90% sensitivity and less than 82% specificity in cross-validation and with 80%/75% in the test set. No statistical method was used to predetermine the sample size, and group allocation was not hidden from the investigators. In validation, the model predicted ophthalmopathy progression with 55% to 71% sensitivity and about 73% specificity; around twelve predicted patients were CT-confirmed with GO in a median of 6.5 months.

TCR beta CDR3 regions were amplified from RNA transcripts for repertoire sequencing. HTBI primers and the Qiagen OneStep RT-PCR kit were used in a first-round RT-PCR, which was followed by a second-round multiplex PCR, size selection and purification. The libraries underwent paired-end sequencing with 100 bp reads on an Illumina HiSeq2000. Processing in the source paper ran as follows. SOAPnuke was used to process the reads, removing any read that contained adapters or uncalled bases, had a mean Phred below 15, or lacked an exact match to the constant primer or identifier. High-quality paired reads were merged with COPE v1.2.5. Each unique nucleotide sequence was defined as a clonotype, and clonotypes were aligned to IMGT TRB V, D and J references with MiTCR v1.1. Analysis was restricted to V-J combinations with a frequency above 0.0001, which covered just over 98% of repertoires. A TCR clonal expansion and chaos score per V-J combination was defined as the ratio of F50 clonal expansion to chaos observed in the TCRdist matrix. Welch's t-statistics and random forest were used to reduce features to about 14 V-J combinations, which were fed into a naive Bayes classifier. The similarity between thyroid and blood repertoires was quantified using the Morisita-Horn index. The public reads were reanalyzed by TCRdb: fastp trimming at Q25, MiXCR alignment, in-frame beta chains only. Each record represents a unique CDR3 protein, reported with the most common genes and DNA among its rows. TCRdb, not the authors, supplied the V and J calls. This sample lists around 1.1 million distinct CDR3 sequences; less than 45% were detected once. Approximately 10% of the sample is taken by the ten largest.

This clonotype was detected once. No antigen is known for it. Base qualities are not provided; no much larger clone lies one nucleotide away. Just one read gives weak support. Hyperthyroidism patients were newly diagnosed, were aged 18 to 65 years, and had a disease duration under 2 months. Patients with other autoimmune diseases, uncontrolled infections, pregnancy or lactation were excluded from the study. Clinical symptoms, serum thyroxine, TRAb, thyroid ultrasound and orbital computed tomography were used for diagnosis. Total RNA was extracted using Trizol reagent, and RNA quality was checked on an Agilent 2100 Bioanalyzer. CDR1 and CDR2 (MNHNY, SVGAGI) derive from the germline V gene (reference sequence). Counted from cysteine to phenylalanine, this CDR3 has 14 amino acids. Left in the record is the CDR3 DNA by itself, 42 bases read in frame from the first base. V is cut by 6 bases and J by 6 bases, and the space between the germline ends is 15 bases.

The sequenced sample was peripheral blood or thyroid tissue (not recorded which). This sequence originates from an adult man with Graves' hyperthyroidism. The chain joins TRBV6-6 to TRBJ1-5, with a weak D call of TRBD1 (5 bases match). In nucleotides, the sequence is TGTGCCAGCAGACCGGGACGGGGTTTTCAGCCCCAGCATTTT. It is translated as CASRPGRGFQPQHF.